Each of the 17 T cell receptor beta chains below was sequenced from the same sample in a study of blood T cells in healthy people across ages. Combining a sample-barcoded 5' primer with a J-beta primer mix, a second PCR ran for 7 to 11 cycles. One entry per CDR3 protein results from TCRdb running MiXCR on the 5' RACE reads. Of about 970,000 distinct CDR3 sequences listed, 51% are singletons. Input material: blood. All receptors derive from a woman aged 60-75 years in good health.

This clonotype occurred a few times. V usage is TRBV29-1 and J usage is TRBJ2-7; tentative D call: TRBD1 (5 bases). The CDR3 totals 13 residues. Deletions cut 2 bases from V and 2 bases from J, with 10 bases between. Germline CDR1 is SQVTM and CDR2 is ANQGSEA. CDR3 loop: CSVESGFTYEQYF. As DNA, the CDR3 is TGCAGCGTTGAATCAGGGTTTACCTACGAGCAGTACTTC.

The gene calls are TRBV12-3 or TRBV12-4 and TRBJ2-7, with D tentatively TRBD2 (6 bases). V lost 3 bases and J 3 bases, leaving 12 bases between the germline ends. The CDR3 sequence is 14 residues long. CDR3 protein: CASSFTGDLYEQYF. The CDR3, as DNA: TGTGCCAGCAGTTTTACGGGGGACCTCTACGAGCAGTACTTC.

In DNA form, the CDR3 reads TGTGCCAGCAGTGTTAAGGTCCAAGAGACCCAGTACTTC. Encoded protein: CASSVKVQETQYF. The chain has TRBV12-3 or TRBV12-4 and TRBJ2-5, with unresolved D. The V and J ends lost 5 bases and 1 base respectively, with 8 bases between them. The CDR3 covers 13 residues.

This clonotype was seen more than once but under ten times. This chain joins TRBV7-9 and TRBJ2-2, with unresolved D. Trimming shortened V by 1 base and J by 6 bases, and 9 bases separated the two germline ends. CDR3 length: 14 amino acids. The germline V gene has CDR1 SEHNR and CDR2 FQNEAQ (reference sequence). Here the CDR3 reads CASSLEGIAGELFF. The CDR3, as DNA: TGTGCCAGCAGCTTAGAGGGAATCGCCGGGGAGCTGTTTTTT.

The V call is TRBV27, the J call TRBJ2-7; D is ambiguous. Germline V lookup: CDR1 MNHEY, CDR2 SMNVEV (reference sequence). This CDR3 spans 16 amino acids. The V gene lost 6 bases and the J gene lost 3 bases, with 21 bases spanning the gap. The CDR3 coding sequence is TGTGCCAGCAGCTCTACCTCGAGCACCCTCTACTACGAGCAGTACTTC. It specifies CASSSTSSTLYYEQYF.

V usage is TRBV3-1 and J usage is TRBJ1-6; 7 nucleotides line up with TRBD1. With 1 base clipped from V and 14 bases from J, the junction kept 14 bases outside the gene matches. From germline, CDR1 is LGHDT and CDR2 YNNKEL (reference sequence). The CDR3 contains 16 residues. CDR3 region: CASSQVIDRDDFSLHF. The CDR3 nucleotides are TGTGCCAGCAGCCAAGTGATAGACAGGGACGATTTTTCCCTCCACTTT.

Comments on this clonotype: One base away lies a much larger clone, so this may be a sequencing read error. The DNA for the CDR3 is TGCAGCGAAACAGGGGGCGCGTCCGGCTACAATGAGCAGTTCTTC. Translation gives CSETGGASGYNEQFF. This chain links TRBV29-1 with TRBJ2-1, with 9 bases lining up with TRBD1. The CDR3 is 15 residues long. Trimming removed 7 bases from V and 3 bases from J; junction bases left unmatched: 10. Germline V gives CDR1 SQVTM, CDR2 ANQGSEA.

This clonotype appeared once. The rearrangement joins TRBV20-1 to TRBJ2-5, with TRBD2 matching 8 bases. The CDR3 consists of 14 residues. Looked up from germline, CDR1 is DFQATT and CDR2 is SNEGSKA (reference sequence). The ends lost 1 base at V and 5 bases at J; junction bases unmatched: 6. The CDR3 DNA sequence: TGCAGTGCTAGAGGTTCGGGGGGGTTGGAGACCCAGTACTTC. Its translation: CSARGSGGLETQYF.

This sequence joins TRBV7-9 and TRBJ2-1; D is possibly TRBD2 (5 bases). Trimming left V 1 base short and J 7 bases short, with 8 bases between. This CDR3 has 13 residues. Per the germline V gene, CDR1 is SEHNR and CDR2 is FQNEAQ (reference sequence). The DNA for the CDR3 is TGTGCCAGCAGCTTAGTGGGAGAGAATGAGCAGTTCTTC. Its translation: CASSLVGENEQFF.

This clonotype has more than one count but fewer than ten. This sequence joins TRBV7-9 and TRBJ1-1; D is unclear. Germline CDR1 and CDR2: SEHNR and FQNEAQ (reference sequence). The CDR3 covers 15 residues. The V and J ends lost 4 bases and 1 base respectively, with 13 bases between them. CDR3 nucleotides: TGTGCCAGCAGCTCAATACCGGCACGGAACACTGAAGCTTTCTTT. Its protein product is CASSSIPARNTEAFF.

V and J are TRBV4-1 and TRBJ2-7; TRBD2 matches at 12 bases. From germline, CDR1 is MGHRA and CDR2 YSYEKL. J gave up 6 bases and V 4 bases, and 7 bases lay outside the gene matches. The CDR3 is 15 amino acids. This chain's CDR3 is CASSRLAGGSREQYF. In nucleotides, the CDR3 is TGCGCCAGCAGCCGCCTAGCGGGAGGGAGCCGCGAGCAGTACTTC.

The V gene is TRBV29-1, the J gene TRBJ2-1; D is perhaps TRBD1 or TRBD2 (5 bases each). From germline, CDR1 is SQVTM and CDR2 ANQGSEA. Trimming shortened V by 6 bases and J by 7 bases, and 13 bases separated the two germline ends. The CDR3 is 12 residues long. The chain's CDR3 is CSVGVLGNEQFF. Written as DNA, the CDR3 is TGCAGCGTGGGGGTCCTAGGAAATGAGCAGTTCTTC.

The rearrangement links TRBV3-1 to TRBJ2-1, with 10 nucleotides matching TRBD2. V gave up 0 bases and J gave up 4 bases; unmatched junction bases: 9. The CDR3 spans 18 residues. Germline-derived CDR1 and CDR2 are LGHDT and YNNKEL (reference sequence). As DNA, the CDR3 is TGTGCCAGCAGCCAAGATCTCAGCGGGAGGGCCAGTTACAATGAGCAGTTCTTC. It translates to CASSQDLSGRASYNEQFF.

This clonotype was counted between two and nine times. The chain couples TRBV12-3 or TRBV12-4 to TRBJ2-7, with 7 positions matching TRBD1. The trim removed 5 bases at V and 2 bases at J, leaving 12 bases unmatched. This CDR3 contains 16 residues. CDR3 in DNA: TGTGCCAGCAGTACCCTACAGGGGCCAGCACCCTACGAGCAGTACTTC. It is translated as CASSTLQGPAPYEQYF.

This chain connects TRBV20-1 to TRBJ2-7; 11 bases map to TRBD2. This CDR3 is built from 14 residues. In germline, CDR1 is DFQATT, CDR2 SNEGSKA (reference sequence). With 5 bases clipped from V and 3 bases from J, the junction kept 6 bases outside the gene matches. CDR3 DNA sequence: TGCAGTGCTCCAACTAGCGGGAGCATCTACGAGCAGTACTTC. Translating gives CSAPTSGSIYEQYF.

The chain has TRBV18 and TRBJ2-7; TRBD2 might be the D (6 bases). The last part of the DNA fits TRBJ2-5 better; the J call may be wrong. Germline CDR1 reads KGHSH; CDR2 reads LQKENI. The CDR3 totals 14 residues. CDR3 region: CASSPQEGRETQYF. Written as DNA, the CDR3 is TGTGCCAGCTCACCACAGGAGGGCAGAGAGACCCAGTACTTC.

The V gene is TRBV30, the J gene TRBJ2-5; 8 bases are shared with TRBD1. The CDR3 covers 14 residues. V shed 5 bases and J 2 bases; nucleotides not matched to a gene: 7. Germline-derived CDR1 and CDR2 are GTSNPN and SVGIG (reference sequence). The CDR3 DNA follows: TGTGCCTGGGGTTCGGGGGACAGGCAAGAGACCCAGTACTTC. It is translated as CAWGSGDRQETQYF.